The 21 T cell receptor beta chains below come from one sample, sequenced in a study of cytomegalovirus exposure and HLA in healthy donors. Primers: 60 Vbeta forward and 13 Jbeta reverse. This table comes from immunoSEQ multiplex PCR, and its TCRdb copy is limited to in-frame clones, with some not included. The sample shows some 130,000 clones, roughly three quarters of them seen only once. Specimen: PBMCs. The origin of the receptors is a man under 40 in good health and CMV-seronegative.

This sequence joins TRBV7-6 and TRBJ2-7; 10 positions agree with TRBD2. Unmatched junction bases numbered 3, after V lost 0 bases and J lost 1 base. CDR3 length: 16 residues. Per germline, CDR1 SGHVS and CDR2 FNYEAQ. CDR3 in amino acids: CASSLARAGGSYEQYF. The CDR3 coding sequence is TGTGCCAGCAGCTTAGCGCGAGCGGGAGGGTCCTACGAGCAGTACTTC.

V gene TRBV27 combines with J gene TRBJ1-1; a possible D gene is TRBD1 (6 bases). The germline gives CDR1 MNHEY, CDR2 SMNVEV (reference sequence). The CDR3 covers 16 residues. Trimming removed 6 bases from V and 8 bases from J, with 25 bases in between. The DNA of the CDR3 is TGTGCCAGCAGCTCAACTGGGGGGGGCTATACAAGAGAAGCTTTCTTT. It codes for CASSSTGGGYTREAFF.

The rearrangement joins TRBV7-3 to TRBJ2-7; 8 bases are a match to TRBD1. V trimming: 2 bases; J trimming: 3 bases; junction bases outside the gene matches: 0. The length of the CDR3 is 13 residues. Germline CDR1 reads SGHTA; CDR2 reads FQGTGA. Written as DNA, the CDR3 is TGTGCCAGCAGCTTAGGGACAGGCTACGAGCAGTACTTC. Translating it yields CASSLGTGYEQYF.

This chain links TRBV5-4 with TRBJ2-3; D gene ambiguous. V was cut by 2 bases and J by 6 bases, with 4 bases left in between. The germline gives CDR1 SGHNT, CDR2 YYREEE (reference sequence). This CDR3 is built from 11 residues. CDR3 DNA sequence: TGTGCCAGCAGCTTACTGGATACGCAGTATTTT. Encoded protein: CASSLLDTQYF.

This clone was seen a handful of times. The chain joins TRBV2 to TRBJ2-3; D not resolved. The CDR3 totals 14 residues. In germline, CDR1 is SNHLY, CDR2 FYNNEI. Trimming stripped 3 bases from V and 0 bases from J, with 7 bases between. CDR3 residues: CASSDLSSTDTQYF. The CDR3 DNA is TGTGCCAGCAGTGACCTTAGTAGCACAGATACGCAGTATTTT.

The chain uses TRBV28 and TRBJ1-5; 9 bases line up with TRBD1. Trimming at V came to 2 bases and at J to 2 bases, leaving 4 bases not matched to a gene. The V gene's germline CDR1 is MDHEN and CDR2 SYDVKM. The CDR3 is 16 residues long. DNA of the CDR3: TGTGCCAGCAGTTTAGCGACAGGGGGGGGCAATCAGCCCCAGCATTTT. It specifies CASSLATGGGNQPQHF.

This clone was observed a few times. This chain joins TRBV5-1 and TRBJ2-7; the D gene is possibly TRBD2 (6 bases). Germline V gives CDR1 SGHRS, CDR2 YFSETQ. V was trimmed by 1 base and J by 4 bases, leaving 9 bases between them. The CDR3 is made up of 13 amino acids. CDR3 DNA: TGCGCCAGCAGCTTGCCGGGGACTTACGAGCAGTACTTC. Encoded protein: CASSLPGTYEQYF. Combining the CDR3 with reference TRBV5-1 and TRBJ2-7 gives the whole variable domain KAGVTQTPRYLIKTRGQQVTLSCSPISGHRSVSWYQQTPGQGLQFLFEYFSETQRNKGNFPGRFSGRQFSNSRSEMNVSTLELGDSALYLCASSLPGTYEQYFGPGTRLTVT.

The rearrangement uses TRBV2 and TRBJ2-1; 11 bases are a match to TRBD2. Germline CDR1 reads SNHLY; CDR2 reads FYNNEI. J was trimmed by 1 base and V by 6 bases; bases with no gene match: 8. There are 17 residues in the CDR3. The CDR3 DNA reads TGTGCCAGCAGCGAGGGGGGACTAGCGGAGTCCTACAATGAGCAGTTCTTC. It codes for CASSEGGLAESYNEQFF.

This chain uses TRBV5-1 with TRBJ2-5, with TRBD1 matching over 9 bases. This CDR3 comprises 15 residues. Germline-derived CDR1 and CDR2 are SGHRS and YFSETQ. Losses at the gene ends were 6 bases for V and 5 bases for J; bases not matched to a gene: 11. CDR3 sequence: CASNKGTGRRETQYF. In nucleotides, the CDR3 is TGCGCCAGCAACAAAGGGACAGGGAGGAGGGAGACCCAGTACTTC.

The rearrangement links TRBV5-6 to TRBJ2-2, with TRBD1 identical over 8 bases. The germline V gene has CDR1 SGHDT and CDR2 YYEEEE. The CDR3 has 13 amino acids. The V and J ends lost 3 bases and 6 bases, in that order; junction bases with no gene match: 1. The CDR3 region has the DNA TGTGCCAGCAGCTCAGGGGGCTCCGGGGAGCTGTTTTTT. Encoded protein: CASSSGGSGELFF.

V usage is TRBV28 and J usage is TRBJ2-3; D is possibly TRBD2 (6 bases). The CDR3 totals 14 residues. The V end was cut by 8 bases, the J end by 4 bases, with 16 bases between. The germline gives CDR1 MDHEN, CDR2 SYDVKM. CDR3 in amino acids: CASHRGVGSDTQYF. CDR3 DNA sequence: TGTGCCAGCCACCGCGGGGTAGGATCAGATACGCAGTATTTT.

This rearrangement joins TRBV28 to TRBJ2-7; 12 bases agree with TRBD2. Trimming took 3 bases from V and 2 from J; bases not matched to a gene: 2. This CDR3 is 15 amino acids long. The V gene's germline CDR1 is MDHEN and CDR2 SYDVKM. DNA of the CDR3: TGTGCCAGCAGTTTCTCTAGCGGGAGGGCCTACGAGCAGTACTTC. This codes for CASSFSSGRAYEQYF. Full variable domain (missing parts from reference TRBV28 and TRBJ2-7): DVKVTQSSRYLVKRTGEKVFLECVQDMDHENMFWYRQDPGLGLRLIYFSYDVKMKEKGDIPEGYSVSREKKERFSLILESASTNQTSMYLCASSFSSGRAYEQYFGPGTRLTVT.

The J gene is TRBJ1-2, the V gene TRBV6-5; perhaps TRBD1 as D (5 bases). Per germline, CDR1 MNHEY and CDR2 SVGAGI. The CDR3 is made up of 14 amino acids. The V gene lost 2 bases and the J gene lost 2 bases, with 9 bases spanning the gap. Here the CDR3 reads CASSYDAGNYGYTF. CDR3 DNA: TGTGCCAGCAGTTACGATGCAGGGAACTATGGCTACACCTTC.

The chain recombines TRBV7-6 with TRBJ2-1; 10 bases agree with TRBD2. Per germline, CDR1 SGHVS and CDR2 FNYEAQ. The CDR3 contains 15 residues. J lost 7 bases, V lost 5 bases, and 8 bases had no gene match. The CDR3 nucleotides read TGTGCCAGCAGCCGTGGACTAGCGGCCTTAAATGAGCAGTTCTTC. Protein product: CASSRGLAALNEQFF.

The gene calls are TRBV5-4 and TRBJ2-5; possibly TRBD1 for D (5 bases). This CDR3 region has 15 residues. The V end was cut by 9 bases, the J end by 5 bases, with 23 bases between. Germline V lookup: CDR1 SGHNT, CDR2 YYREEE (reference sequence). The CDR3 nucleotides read TGTGCCACCTCAGCTGTGGGGCGTATGGAGGAGACCCAGTACTTC. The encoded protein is CATSAVGRMEETQYF.

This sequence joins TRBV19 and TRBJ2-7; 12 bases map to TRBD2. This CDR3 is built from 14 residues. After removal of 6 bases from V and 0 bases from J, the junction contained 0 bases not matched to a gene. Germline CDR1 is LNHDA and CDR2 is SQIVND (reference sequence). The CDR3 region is CASRTSGSSYEQYF. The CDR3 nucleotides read TGTGCCAGTAGGACTAGCGGGAGCTCCTACGAGCAGTACTTC.

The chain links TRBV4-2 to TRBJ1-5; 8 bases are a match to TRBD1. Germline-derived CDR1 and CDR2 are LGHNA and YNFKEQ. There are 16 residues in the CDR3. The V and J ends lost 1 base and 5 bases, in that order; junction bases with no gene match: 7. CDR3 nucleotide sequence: TGTGCCAGCAGCCAAGGTTCGGACAGGGCCTATCAGCCCCAGCATTTT. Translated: CASSQGSDRAYQPQHF.

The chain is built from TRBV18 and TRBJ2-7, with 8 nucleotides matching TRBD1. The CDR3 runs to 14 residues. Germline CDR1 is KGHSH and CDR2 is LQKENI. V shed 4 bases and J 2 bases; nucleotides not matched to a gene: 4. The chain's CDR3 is CASSLGTGAYEQYF. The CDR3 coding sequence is TGTGCCAGCTCACTTGGGACAGGAGCCTACGAGCAGTACTTC.

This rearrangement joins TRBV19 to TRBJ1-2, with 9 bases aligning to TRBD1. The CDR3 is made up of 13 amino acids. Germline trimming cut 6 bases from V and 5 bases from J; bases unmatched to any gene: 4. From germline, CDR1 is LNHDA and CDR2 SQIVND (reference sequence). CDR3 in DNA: TGTGCCAGTAGGGACAGGGGATTGTATGGCTACACCTTC. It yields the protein CASRDRGLYGYTF.

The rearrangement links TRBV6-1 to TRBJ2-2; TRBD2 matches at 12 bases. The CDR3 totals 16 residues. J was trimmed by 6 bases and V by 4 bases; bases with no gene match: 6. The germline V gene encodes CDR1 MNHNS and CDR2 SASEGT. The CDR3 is CASSAPSGRASGELFF. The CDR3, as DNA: TGTGCCAGCAGTGCACCTAGCGGGAGGGCCTCCGGGGAGCTGTTTTTT.

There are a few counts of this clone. The CDR3 nucleotides are TGTGCCAGCAGCGAAGGGCTATCGAACACTGAAGCTTTCTTT. Protein sequence: CASSEGLSNTEAFF. The V and J genes are TRBV25-1 and TRBJ1-1; no clear D gene. Trimming stripped 6 bases from V and 1 base from J, with 12 bases between. In germline, CDR1 is MGHDK, CDR2 SYGVNS. The CDR3 has 14 amino acids. The full variable domain, completed using reference TRBV25-1 and TRBJ1-1, is EADIYQTPRYLVIGTGKKITLECSQTMGHDKMYWYQQDPGMELHLIHYSYGVNSTEKGDLSSESTVSRIRTEHFPLTLESARPSHTSQYLCASSEGLSNTEAFFGQGTRLTVV.